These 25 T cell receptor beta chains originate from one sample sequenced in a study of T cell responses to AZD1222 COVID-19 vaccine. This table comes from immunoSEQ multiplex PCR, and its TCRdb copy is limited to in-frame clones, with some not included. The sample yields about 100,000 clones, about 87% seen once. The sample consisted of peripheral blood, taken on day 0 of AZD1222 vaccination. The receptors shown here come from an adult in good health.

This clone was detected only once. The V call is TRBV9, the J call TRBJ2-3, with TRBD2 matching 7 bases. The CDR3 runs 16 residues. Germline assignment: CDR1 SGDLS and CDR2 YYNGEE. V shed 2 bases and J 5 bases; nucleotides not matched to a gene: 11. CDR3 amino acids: CASSVGGTTLGDTQYF. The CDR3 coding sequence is TGTGCCAGCAGCGTGGGGGGGACTACCTTAGGAGATACGCAGTATTTT. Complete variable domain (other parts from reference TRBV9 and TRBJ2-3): DSGVTQTPKHLITATGQRVTLRCSPRSGDLSVYWYQQSLDQGLQFLIQYYNGEERAKGNILERFSAQQFPDLHSELNLSSLELGDSALYFCASSVGGTTLGDTQYFGPGTRLTVL.

For the CDR3, the DNA is TGCGCCAGCAGCAGGGGCGAGACTTCGAACACCGGGGAGCTGTTTTTT. Its protein product is CASSRGETSNTGELFF. The V call is TRBV5-1, the J call TRBJ2-2; weak D call: TRBD1 (5 bases). The V gene lost 4 bases and the J gene lost 0 bases, with 13 bases spanning the gap. The germline V gene encodes CDR1 SGHRS and CDR2 YFSETQ. CDR3 length: 16 amino acids.

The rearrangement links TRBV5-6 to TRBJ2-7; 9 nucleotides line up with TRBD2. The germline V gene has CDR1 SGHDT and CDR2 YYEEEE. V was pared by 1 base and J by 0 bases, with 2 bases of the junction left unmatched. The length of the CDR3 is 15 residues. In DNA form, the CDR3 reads TGTGCCAGCAGCTTGATAGCGGGGGACTCCTACGAGCAGTACTTC. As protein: CASSLIAGDSYEQYF.

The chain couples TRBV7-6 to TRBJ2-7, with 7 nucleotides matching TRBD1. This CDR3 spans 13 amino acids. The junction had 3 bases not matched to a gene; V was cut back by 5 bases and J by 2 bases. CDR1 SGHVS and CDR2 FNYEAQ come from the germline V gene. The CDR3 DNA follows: TGTGCCAGCAGCCCGGGACAGCCCTACGAGCAGTACTTC. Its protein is CASSPGQPYEQYF. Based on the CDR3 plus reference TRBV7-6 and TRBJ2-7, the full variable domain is GAGVSQSPRYKVTKRGQDVALRCDPISGHVSLYWYRQALGQGPEFLTYFNYEAQQDKSGLPNDRFSAERPEGSISTLTIQRTEQRDSAMYRCASSPGQPYEQYFGPGTRLTVT.

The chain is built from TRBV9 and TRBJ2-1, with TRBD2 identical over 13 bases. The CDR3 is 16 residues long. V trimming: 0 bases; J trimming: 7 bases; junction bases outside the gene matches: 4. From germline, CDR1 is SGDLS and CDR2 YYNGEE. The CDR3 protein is CASSVEGLAGTNEQFF. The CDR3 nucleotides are TGTGCCAGCAGCGTAGAGGGACTAGCGGGAACTAATGAGCAGTTCTTC.

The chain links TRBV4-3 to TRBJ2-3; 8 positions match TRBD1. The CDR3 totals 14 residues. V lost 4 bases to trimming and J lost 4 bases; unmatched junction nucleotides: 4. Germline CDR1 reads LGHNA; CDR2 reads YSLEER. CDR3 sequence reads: CASSPDRAADTQYF. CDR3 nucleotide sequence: TGCGCCAGCAGCCCGGACAGGGCTGCAGATACGCAGTATTTT.

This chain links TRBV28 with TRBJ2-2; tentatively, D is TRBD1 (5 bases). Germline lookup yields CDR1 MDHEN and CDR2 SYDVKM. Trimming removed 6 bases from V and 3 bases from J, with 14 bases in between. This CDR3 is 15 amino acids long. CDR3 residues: CASRVGESYTGELFF. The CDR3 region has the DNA TGTGCCAGCAGGGTAGGGGAATCATACACCGGGGAGCTGTTTTTT. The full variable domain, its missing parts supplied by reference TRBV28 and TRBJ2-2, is DVKVTQSSRYLVKRTGEKVFLECVQDMDHENMFWYRQDPGLGLRLIYFSYDVKMKEKGDIPEGYSVSREKKERFSLILESASTNQTSMYLCASRVGESYTGELFFGEGSRLTVL.

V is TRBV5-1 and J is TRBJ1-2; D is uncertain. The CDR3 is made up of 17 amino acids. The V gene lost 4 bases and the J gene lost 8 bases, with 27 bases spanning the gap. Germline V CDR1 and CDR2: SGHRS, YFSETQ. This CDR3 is CASSPTAVGFEAGGYTF. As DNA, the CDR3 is TGCGCCAGCAGCCCGACGGCGGTTGGGTTTGAAGCGGGCGGCTACACCTTC.

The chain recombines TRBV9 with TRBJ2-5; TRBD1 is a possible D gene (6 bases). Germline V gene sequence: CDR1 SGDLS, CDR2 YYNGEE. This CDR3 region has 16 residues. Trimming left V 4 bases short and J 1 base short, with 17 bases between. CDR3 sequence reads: CASSRRQARGQETQYF. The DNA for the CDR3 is TGTGCCAGCAGCAGGCGACAGGCCAGGGGCCAAGAGACCCAGTACTTC.

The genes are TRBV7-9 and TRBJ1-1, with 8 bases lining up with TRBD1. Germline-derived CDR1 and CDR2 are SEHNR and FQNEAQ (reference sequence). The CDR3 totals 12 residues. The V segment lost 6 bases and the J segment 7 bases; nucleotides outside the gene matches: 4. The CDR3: CASSRTGIEAFF. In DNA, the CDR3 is TGTGCCAGCAGTAGGACAGGGATTGAAGCTTTCTTT.

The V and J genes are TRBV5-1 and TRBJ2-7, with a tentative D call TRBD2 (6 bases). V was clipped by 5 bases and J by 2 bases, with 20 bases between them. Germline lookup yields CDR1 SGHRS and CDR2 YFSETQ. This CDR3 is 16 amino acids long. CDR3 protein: CASSRGGGVDPYEQYF. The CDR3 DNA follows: TGCGCCAGCAGTAGGGGAGGTGGGGTTGATCCCTACGAGCAGTACTTC.

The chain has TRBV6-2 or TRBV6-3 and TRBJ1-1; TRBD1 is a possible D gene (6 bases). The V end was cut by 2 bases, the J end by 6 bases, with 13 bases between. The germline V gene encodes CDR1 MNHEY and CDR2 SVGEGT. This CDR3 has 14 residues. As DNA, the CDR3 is TGTGCCAGCAGTTACGAGGGGACAATCGCTGAAGCTTTCTTT. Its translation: CASSYEGTIAEAFF.

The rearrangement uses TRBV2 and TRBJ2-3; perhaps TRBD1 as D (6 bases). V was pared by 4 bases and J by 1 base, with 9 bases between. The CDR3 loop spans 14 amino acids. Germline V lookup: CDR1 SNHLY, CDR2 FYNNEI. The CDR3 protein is CASSGEGGTDTQYF. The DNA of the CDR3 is TGTGCCAGCAGTGGAGAGGGGGGCACAGATACGCAGTATTTT.

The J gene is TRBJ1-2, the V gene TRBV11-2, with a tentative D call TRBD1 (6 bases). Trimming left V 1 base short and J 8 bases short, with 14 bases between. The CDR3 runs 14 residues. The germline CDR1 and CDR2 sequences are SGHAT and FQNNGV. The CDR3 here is CASSLVGGRIGYTF. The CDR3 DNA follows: TGTGCCAGCAGCTTAGTCGGGGGGCGGATAGGCTACACCTTC. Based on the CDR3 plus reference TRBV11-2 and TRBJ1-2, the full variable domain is EAGVAQSPRYKIIEKRQSVAFWCNPISGHATLYWYQQILGQGPKLLIQFQNNGVVDDSQLPKDRFSAERLKGVDSTLKIQPAKLEDSAVYLCASSLVGGRIGYTFGSGTRLTVV.

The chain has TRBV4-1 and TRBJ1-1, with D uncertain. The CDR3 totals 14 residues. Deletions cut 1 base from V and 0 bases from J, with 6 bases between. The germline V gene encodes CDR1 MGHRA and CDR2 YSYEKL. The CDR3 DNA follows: TGCGCCAGCAGCCAAGTATCTATGAACACTGAAGCTTTCTTT. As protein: CASSQVSMNTEAFF.

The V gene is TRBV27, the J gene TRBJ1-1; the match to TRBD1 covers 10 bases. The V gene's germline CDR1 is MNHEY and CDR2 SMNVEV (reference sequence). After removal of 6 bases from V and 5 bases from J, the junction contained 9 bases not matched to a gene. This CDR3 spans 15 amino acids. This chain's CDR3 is CASRAPTGGWTEAFF. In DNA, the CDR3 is TGTGCCAGCAGGGCCCCGACAGGGGGCTGGACTGAAGCTTTCTTT.

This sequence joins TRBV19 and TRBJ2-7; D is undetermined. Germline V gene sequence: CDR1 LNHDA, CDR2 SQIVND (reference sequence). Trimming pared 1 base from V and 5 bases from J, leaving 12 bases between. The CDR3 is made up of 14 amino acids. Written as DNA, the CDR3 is TGTGCCAGTAGTATAGGAGAAGAGTGGGACGAGCAGTACTTC. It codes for CASSIGEEWDEQYF.

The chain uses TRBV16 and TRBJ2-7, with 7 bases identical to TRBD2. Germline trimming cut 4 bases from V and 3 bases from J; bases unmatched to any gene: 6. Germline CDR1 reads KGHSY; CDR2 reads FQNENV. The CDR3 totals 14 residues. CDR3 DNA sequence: TGTGCCAGCAGCCCCATCGGCGGGAGCTACGAGCAGTACTTC. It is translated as CASSPIGGSYEQYF.

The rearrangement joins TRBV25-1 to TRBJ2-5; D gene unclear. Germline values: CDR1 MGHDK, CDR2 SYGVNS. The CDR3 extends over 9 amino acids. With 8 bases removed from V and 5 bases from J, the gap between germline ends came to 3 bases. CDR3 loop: CASGETQYF. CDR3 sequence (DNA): TGTGCCAGCGGGGAGACCCAGTACTTC.

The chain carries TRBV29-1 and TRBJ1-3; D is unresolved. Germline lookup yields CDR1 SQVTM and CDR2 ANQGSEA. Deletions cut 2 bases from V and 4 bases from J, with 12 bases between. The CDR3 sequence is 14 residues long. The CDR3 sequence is CSVEMAPGGNTIYF. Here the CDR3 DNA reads TGCAGCGTTGAAATGGCTCCGGGCGGAAACACCATATATTTT.

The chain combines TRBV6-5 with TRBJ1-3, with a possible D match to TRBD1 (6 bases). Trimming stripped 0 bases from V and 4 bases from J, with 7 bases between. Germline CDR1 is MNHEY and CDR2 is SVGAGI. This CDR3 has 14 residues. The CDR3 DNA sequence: TGTGCCAGCAGTTACTCAGGACAGGGAAACACCATATATTTT. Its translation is CASSYSGQGNTIYF.

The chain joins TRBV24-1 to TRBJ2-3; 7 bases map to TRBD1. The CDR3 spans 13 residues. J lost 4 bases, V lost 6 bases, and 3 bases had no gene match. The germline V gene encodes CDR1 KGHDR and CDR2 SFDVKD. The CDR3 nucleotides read TGTGCCACCAGTACAGGGGCGGCAGATACGCAGTATTTT. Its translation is CATSTGAADTQYF.

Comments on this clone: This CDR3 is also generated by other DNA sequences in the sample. This CDR3 is CASSRDRNYEQYF. CDR3 nucleotide sequence: TGTGCCAGCAGCCGGGACAGAAACTACGAGCAGTACTTC. This chain joins TRBV5-6 and TRBJ2-7; TRBD1 aligns across 7 bases. The CDR3 has 13 residues. Germline trimming cut 4 bases from V and 3 bases from J; bases unmatched to any gene: 4. Germline V gene data show CDR1 as SGHDT and CDR2 as YYEEEE.

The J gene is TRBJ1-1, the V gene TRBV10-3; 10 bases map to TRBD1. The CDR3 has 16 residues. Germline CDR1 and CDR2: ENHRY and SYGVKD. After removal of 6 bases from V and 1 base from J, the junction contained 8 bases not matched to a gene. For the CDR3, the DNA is TGTGCCATCAGAGAAGGACAGGGGGGAAAGAACACTGAAGCTTTCTTT. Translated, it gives CAIREGQGGKNTEAFF.

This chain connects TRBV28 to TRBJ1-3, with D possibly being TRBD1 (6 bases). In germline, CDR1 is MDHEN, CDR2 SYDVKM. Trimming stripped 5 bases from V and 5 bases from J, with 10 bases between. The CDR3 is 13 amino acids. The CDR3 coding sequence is TGTGCCAGCAGTCAAGACAGGCGAAACACCATATATTTT. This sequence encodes CASSQDRRNTIYF.